These T cell receptor beta chains were read from a single sample in a study of vaccination and CD4 T cells after COVID-19. TCRdb used MiXCR to reprocess the PCR reads, holding one entry per CDR3 protein. Among around 9,000 distinct CDR3 sequences listed, roughly a third were seen once. These receptors have no identified antigens. The material sequenced was CD4+ T cells from blood, cultured in vitro. The receptors here all came from a human donor in good health. Each CDR3 is given without its conserved first and last residue. The listing skips clone size in some rows; elsewhere it reads once, few, many or a size class.

CDR3aa: ASSLGNPWGSSYNSPLH
j_gene: TRBJ1-6
abundance: NA
len: 17
v_gene: TRBV27

CDR3aa: ASSLQGADTQY
j_gene: TRBJ2-3
abundance: NA
len: 11
v_gene: TRBV5-4

CDR3aa: ASSVGSPLAGAYEQY
j_gene: TRBJ2-7
abundance: NA
len: 15
v_gene: TRBV9

CDR3aa: ASSLEGQDNSPLH
j_gene: TRBJ1-6
abundance: NA
len: 13
v_gene: TRBV5-1

CDR3aa: ASSWGETEAF
j_gene: TRBJ1-1
abundance: NA
len: 10
v_gene: TRBV7-9

CDR3aa: ASSRTGGRAGPIEAF
j_gene: TRBJ1-1
abundance: NA
len: 15
v_gene: TRBV19

CDR3aa: ASSWGTVVTMNTEAF
j_gene: TRBJ1-1
abundance: NA
len: 15
v_gene: TRBV28

CDR3aa: ASSQSDSIAGEQF
j_gene: TRBJ2-1
abundance: NA
len: 13
v_gene: TRBV11-3

CDR3aa: SVTRRGTEAF
j_gene: TRBJ1-1
abundance: few
len: 10
v_gene: TRBV29-1

CDR3aa: ASSPQRREYGYT
j_gene: TRBJ1-2
abundance: NA
len: 12
v_gene: TRBV19

CDR3aa: ATGRAHTDTQY
j_gene: TRBJ2-3
abundance: NA
len: 11
v_gene: TRBV19

CDR3aa: ASSGPLDGTGKNEQY
j_gene: TRBJ2-7
abundance: few
len: 15
v_gene: TRBV7-6

CDR3aa: SASLGSGGYT
j_gene: TRBJ1-2
abundance: NA
len: 10
v_gene: TRBV20-1

CDR3aa: ASSYGGNYGYT
j_gene: TRBJ1-2
abundance: few
len: 11
v_gene: TRBV6-5

CDR3aa: ASSPINGGNLH
j_gene: TRBJ1-5
abundance: few
len: 11
v_gene: TRBV5-8

CDR3aa: SASRGGNSPLH
j_gene: TRBJ1-6
abundance: once
len: 11
v_gene: TRBV20-1

CDR3aa: ASRQPSGNTIY
j_gene: TRBJ1-3
abundance: few
len: 11
v_gene: TRBV6-1

CDR3aa: ASSYPEGDTQY
j_gene: TRBJ2-3
abundance: few
len: 11
v_gene: TRBV6-5

CDR3aa: AWSVRGRGYQPQH
j_gene: TRBJ1-5
abundance: once
len: 13
v_gene: TRBV30

CDR3aa: ASSWGGREGSPLH
j_gene: TRBJ1-6
abundance: few
len: 13
v_gene: TRBV19